The rows below give T cell receptor beta chains drawn from one sample of a study of Graves' ophthalmopathy and Graves' hyperthyroidism. TCRdb independently ran MiXCR on the multiplex PCR reads; one entry per CDR3 protein. The sample lists around 340,000 distinct CDR3 sequences, about a sixth occurring once. The specimen sequenced was peripheral blood. Source of these receptors: an adult man with Graves' ophthalmopathy. CDR3s include the opening cysteine and the closing phenylalanine or tryptophan. D genes are given only for firm matches. Not every row has a clone size; where given, it reads once, few, many or a size class.

v_gene	d_gene	len	abundance	j_gene	CDR3aa	CDR3nt
TRBV7-8	NA	13	many	TRBJ1-3	CASSPRGQNTIYF	TGTGCCAGCAGCCCCCGGGGTCAAAACACCATATATTTT
TRBV6-1	NA	17	NA	TRBJ2-7	CASSGSSGTKISYEQYF	TGTGCCAGCAGTGGAAGCTCCGGGACAAAAATCTCCTACGAGCAGTACTTC
TRBV6-2/TRBV6-3	NA	16	many	TRBJ1-5	CASSSRTDRDDQPQHF	TGTGCCAGCAGCAGCCGTACCGACAGAGACGATCAGCCCCAGCATTTT
TRBV6-5	TRBD1	14	many	TRBJ1-2	CASRRDRGNYGYTF	TGTGCCAGCAGACGGGACAGGGGAAACTATGGCTACACCTTC
TRBV19	TRBD1	16	many	TRBJ1-2	CASSVGTDPPNYGYTF	TGTGCCAGTAGTGTGGGGACAGACCCCCCTAACTATGGCTACACCTTC
TRBV7-2	TRBD2	17	many	TRBJ2-2	CASSLRASGVNTGELFF	TGTGCCAGCAGCTTAAGGGCTAGCGGGGTAAACACCGGGGAGCTGTTTTTT
TRBV28	TRBD2	14	NA	TRBJ2-7	CASSDGTSVYEQYF	TGTGCCAGCAGCGATGGGACTAGCGTGTACGAGCAGTACTTC
TRBV30	NA	14	many	TRBJ1-2	CAWSVPGEVYGYTF	TGTGCCTGGAGTGTACCAGGAGAGGTCTATGGCTACACCTTC
TRBV12-3/TRBV12-4	NA	15	NA	TRBJ1-2	CASSSIQVRNYGYTF	TGTGCCAGCAGTTCAATACAAGTTAGGAACTATGGCTACACCTTC
TRBV7-9	NA	12	many	TRBJ1-4	CASSPLAGKLFF	TGTGCCAGCAGCCCCCTAGCCGGAAAACTGTTTTTT
TRBV15	NA	15	many	TRBJ2-7	CATSRGTTPTYEQYF	TGTGCCACCAGCAGAGGGACAACTCCTACATACGAGCAGTACTTC
TRBV5-1	TRBD1	18	many	TRBJ1-3	CASSSDRGQLNSGNTIYF	TGCGCCAGCAGCTCCGACAGGGGACAGCTAAACTCTGGAAACACCATATATTTT
TRBV6-5	TRBD1	15	many	TRBJ1-2	CASSYSGTDYYGYTF	TGTGCCAGCAGCTATTCCGGGACAGACTACTATGGCTACACCTTC
TRBV28	NA	13	many	TRBJ1-5	CASSSKSYQPQHF	TGTGCCAGCAGTTCAAAGAGTTACCAGCCCCAGCATTTT
TRBV3-1	NA	16	NA	TRBJ2-4	CASSQEGPQAKNIQYF	TGTGCCAGCAGCCAAGAGGGACCACAAGCCAAAAACATTCAGTACTTC
TRBV15	NA	13	NA	TRBJ1-1	CATSSGLNTEAFF	TGTGCCACCAGCAGCGGGTTAAACACTGAAGCTTTCTTT
TRBV10-3	NA	14	many	TRBJ2-7	CAISESSQIYEQYF	TGTGCCATCAGTGAGTCGTCACAGATCTACGAGCAGTACTTC
TRBV6-2/TRBV6-3	NA	13	NA	TRBJ1-5	CASSYQQNQPQHF	TGTGCCAGCAGTTACCAGCAGAATCAGCCCCAGCATTTT
TRBV15	NA	14	many	TRBJ2-7	CATSRARDSYEQYF	TGTGCCACCAGCAGAGCCAGGGATTCGTACGAGCAATACTTC
TRBV6-5	TRBD2	18	many	TRBJ2-7	CASSYGLLAGGPGYEQYF	TGTGCCAGCAGTTACGGATTACTAGCGGGAGGGCCCGGATACGAGCAGTACTTC
TRBV29-1	TRBD1	14	many	TRBJ2-5	CSVVRDRYQETQYF	TGCAGCGTTGTGAGGGACAGGTACCAAGAGACCCAGTACTTC
TRBV6-1	NA	15	NA	TRBJ1-1	CASSEIVGRNTEAYF	TGTGCCAGCAGTGAAATCGTTGGGAGGAACACTGAAGCTTACTTT
TRBV30	TRBD1	11	many	TRBJ1-6	CAWGMGQQSEF	TGTGCCTGGGGAATGGGACAGCAATCCGAGTTT
TRBV5-1	NA	15	many	TRBJ2-5	CASSQQRIGRETQYF	TGCGCCAGCAGCCAGCAGAGGATTGGGCGAGAGACCCAGTACTTC
TRBV30	TRBD1	15	NA	TRBJ1-2	CAWSVPGQGVYGYTF	TGTGCCTGGAGTGTCCCCGGACAGGGGGTCTATGGCTACACCTTC
TRBV20-1	NA	12	many	TRBJ1-2	CSAWDLDHGYTF	TGCAGTGCTTGGGATTTGGATCATGGCTACACCTTC
TRBV6-2/TRBV6-3	TRBD2	14	many	TRBJ2-7	CASQGLGLTYEQYF	TGTGCCAGCCAGGGACTAGGTTTGACCTACGAGCAGTACTTC
TRBV6-2/TRBV6-3	NA	15	NA	TRBJ1-3	CASRKYQTSGNTIYF	TGTGCCAGCAGGAAATACCAGACGTCTGGAAACACCATATATTTT
TRBV20-1	TRBD1	13	NA	TRBJ1-1	CSARSGQGFEAFF	TGCAGTGCTAGATCCGGACAGGGATTTGAAGCTTTCTTT
TRBV11-2	NA	12	NA	TRBJ2-7	CASSTGAPPQYF	TGTGCCAGCAGTACCGGAGCCCCCCCGCAGTACTTC
TRBV2	TRBD1	13	few	TRBJ2-4	CASRWTGKNIQYF	TGTGCCAGCAGGTGGACAGGGAAAAACATTCAGTACTTC
TRBV12-3/TRBV12-4	NA	13	many	TRBJ2-7	CASRTTGSYEQYF	TGTGCCAGCAGAACCACAGGGTCCTACGAGCAGTACTTC
TRBV6-1	NA	16	once	TRBJ2-5	CASSPKRLTSKTTQYF	TGTGCCAGCAGTCCTAAGCGGCTTACCTCCAAGACGACCCAGTACTTC
TRBV24-1	NA	17	many	TRBJ1-5	CATTPGAGTNSNQPQHF	TGTGCCACCACCCCCGGGGCTGGAACTAATAGCAATCAGCCCCAGCATTTT
TRBV6-1	NA	12	NA	TRBJ2-7	CASGGGYYEQYF	TGTGCCAGCGGTGGGGGGTACTACGAGCAGTACTTC
TRBV7-8	NA	14	many	TRBJ2-7	CASSQWTNTYEQYF	TGTGCCAGCAGCCAATGGACTAACACTTACGAGCAGTACTTC
TRBV7-2	TRBD1	13	NA	TRBJ2-5	CARSQQGQETQYF	TGTGCCAGAAGCCAACAGGGGCAAGAGACACAGTACTTC
TRBV5-1	NA	15	NA	TRBJ2-1	CASSPTIPISYEQFF	TGCGCCAGCAGCCCAACTATCCCGATCTCCTACGAGCAGTTCTTC
TRBV2	NA	11	NA	TRBJ1-1	CASSVPERNAF	TGTGCCAGCAGCGTCCCGGAACGAAACGCGTTT
TRBV7-2	NA	14	few	TRBJ2-7	CASSLVSADDEQYF	TGTGCCAGCAGCTTAGTCAGTGCTGACGACGAGCAGTACTTC
TRBV24-1	NA	15	NA	TRBJ2-2	CATSDARSYTGELFF	TGTGCCACCAGTGATGCCCGAAGTTACACCGGGGAGCTGTTTTTT
TRBV18	NA	15	few	TRBJ1-2	CASSPVAGAPGGYTF	TGTGCCAGCTCACCAGTCGCAGGGGCGCCGGGTGGCTACACCTTC
TRBV6-2/TRBV6-3	NA	12	many	TRBJ1-5	CASSYSPQPQHF	TGTGCCAGCAGTTACTCCCCTCAGCCCCAGCATTTT
TRBV7-6	NA	15	many	TRBJ2-5	CASSLVRAGQETQYF	TGTGCCAGCAGCTTAGTTCGGGCCGGACAAGAGACCCAGTACTTC
TRBV28	TRBD1	15	many	TRBJ2-7	CASSFGDSSKWEQYF	TGTGCCAGCAGTTTCGGGGACAGCTCTAAATGGGAGCAGTACTTC
TRBV18	NA	14	many	TRBJ2-5	CASSPELRAETQYF	TGTGCCAGCTCACCAGAGCTCCGGGCAGAGACCCAGTACTTC
TRBV28	NA	16	NA	TRBJ2-7	CASSLSGDTGSYEQCF	TGTGCCAGCAGCCTAAGCGGCGATACTGGCTCCTACGAGCAGTGCTTC